This entry lists 26 T cell receptor beta chains sequenced from one sample in a study of blood T cell repertoires in COVID-19. TCRdb's copy holds only in-frame clones and misses some; the assay was immunoSEQ multiplex PCR. The repertoire includes about 270,000 clones, roughly nine tenths of them detected once, and over 9.5% sits in the top ten. The source material was peripheral blood. The receptors were gathered from a woman younger than 45 with COVID-19, enrolled during active disease.

The DNA for the CDR3 is TGTGCCACCCAGACGACTAGCACAGATACGCAGTATTTT. Translation gives CATQTTSTDTQYF. The gene calls are TRBV2 and TRBJ2-3; no reliable D call. Trimming cost V 10 bases and J 0 bases, with 11 bases left between them. Germline CDR1 reads SNHLY; CDR2 reads FYNNEI. This CDR3 region has 13 residues.

The chain couples TRBV21-1 to TRBJ2-1; whether TRBD2, the table's D call, matches the DNA was not checked. TRBV21-1 is a pseudogene segment. The CDR3 spans 17 residues. In DNA form, the CDR3 reads TGTGCCAGCAGCAAACCCCTCGGGGGATCCCCCTACAATGAGCAGTTCTTC. Translated: CASSKPLGGSPYNEQFF.

CDR3 sequence reads: CASSMVGGDGYTF. The CDR3 nucleotides are TGTGCCAGCAGTATGGTCGGGGGGGATGGCTACACCTTC. J is TRBJ1-2 and V is TRBV6-5; TRBD1 is a possible D gene (5 bases). Germline lookup yields CDR1 MNHEY and CDR2 SVGAGI. V lost 5 bases, J lost 6 bases, and 13 bases lay in between. The CDR3 runs to 13 residues.

The gene calls are TRBV7-9 and TRBJ2-1; TRBD2 agrees at 7 bases. CDR1 and CDR2 from the germline V gene are SEHNR and FQNEAQ (reference sequence). CDR3 length: 17 amino acids. Trimming removed 9 bases from V and 0 bases from J; junction bases left unmatched: 14. The CDR3: CARGRGAGLGSYNEQFF. The CDR3 DNA reads as TGTGCCAGGGGGAGAGGGGCCGGACTAGGCTCCTACAATGAGCAGTTCTTC. The full variable domain, with the rest looked up from reference TRBV7-9 and TRBJ2-1, is DTGVSQNPRHKITKRGQNVTFRCDPISEHNRLYWYRQTLGQGPEFLTYFQNEAQLEKSRLLSDRFSAERPKGSFSTLEIQRTEQGDSAMYLCARGRGAGLGSYNEQFFGPGTRLTVL.

CDR3 sequence reads: CASSPRLLTDTQYF. The CDR3 DNA is TGTGCCAGCAGTCCAAGACTTCTCACAGATACGCAGTATTTT. The genes are TRBV6-5 and TRBJ2-3; D uncertain. With 5 bases removed from V and 2 bases from J, the gap between germline ends came to 11 bases. The CDR3 is made up of 14 amino acids. The germline V gene encodes CDR1 MNHEY and CDR2 SVGAGI.

The CDR3: CASNFRAVSPETQYF. Here the CDR3 DNA reads TGTGCCAGCAACTTCAGGGCTGTGAGCCCGGAGACCCAGTACTTC. The genes are TRBV7-6 and TRBJ2-5; possibly TRBD1 for D (5 bases). Trimming left V 7 bases short and J 5 bases short, with 20 bases between. This CDR3 spans 15 amino acids. Germline V lookup: CDR1 SGHVS, CDR2 FNYEAQ.

This rearrangement joins TRBV3-1 (or the pseudogene TRBV3-2) to TRBJ2-5, with TRBD2 matching 9 bases. This CDR3 spans 15 amino acids. CDR1 and CDR2 (germline): LGHDT, YNNKEL (reference sequence). Trimming at V came to 6 bases and at J to 4 bases, leaving 9 bases not matched to a gene. CDR3 sequence (DNA): TGTGCCAGCAGGGACGCGGGGGGGTCATCAGAGACCCAGTACTTC. The encoded protein is CASRDAGGSSETQYF.

Turning to this clone: Other DNA sequences in this sample translate to the same CDR3. The J gene is TRBJ1-2, the V gene TRBV4-1, with 8 bases identical to TRBD1. The V and J ends lost 1 base and 3 bases, in that order; junction bases with no gene match: 1. This CDR3 has 14 amino acids. Looked up from germline, CDR1 is MGHRA and CDR2 is YSYEKL. For the CDR3, the DNA is TGCGCCAGCAGCCAAGTGACAGGGGACTATGGCTACACCTTC. It encodes CASSQVTGDYGYTF.

This rearrangement joins TRBV27 to TRBJ1-2; D is uncertain. Germline values: CDR1 MNHEY, CDR2 SMNVEV (reference sequence). The V and J ends lost 0 bases and 3 bases respectively, with 8 bases between them. This CDR3 is built from 14 residues. CDR3 DNA: TGTGCCAGCAGTTTATCGAAGCGGTACTATGGCTACACCTTC. Translation: CASSLSKRYYGYTF.

The table lists this clone with a count of one. V and J are TRBV11-2 and TRBJ1-4; D unclear. The CDR3 is 13 residues long. The V end lost 6 bases, the J end lost 7 bases, and 12 bases lay between the germline ends. Per germline, CDR1 SGHAT and CDR2 FQNNGV. CDR3 in DNA: TGTGCCAGCAGTTTTATAGGAGGTGAAAAACTGTTTTTT. It codes for CASSFIGGEKLFF.

V usage is TRBV6-6 and J usage is TRBJ2-7; 7 bases match TRBD2. The length of the CDR3 is 13 residues. Looked up from germline, CDR1 is MNHNY and CDR2 is SVGAGI (reference sequence). V was pared by 6 bases and J by 3 bases, with 5 bases of the junction left unmatched. CDR3 nucleotide sequence: TGTGCCAGCAGGGGGGGGGAAAGCTACGAGCAGTACTTC. Its translation: CASRGGESYEQYF.

The chain links TRBV7-9 to TRBJ2-7; TRBD1 is a possible D gene (5 bases). The germline V gene encodes CDR1 SEHNR and CDR2 FQNEAQ (reference sequence). Trimming removed 5 bases from V and 4 bases from J, with 21 bases in between. The CDR3 runs 16 residues. In nucleotides, the CDR3 is TGTGCCAGCAGCACCCTAAAAGGACAAACTATTTACGAGCAGTACTTC. This sequence encodes CASSTLKGQTIYEQYF.

This clone has a handful of counts. This chain connects TRBV6-6 to TRBJ1-6; the match to TRBD1 covers 11 bases. V was pared by 3 bases and J by 8 bases, with 6 bases of the junction left unmatched. CDR3 length equals 16 residues. Germline V lookup: CDR1 MNHNY, CDR2 SVGAGI (reference sequence). The CDR3 DNA is TGTGCCAGCAGTTATGAGCGGACAGGGGGCGATTCACCCCTCCACTTT. This codes for CASSYERTGGDSPLHF.

The chain recombines TRBV6-6 with TRBJ2-1, with 10 bases that match TRBD2. The CDR3 is 14 amino acids. After removal of 8 bases from V and 8 bases from J, the junction contained 9 bases not matched to a gene. CDR1 MNHNY and CDR2 SVGAGI come from the germline V gene (reference sequence). The CDR3 sequence is CASGLAGDFDEQFF. CDR3 coding DNA: TGTGCCAGCGGCCTAGCGGGGGACTTCGATGAGCAGTTCTTC.

The CDR3 sequence is CAWGSTGNEQYF. The CDR3 bases are TGTGCCTGGGGATCAACAGGGAACGAGCAGTACTTC. The gene calls are TRBV30 and TRBJ2-7, with D perhaps matching TRBD1 (6 bases). This CDR3 has 12 amino acids. Germline lookup yields CDR1 GTSNPN and CDR2 SVGIG (reference sequence). V was cut by 5 bases and J by 5 bases, with 13 bases left in between.

This clone was counted a single time. This chain joins TRBV11-2 and TRBJ1-1; unclear D gene. The CDR3 consists of 13 residues. Germline V lookup: CDR1 SGHAT, CDR2 FQNNGV. Trimming shortened V by 0 bases and J by 7 bases, and 9 bases separated the two germline ends. The CDR3 sequence: CASSLDPRIEAFF. The CDR3, as DNA: TGTGCCAGCAGCTTAGACCCGAGGATTGAAGCTTTCTTT. Looking up the rest from reference TRBV11-2 and TRBJ1-1 gives the full variable domain: EAGVAQSPRYKIIEKRQSVAFWCNPISGHATLYWYQQILGQGPKLLIQFQNNGVVDDSQLPKDRFSAERLKGVDSTLKIQPAKLEDSAVYLCASSLDPRIEAFFGQGTRLTVV.

The chain joins TRBV7-8 to TRBJ2-3; 7 positions agree with TRBD2. The CDR3 extends over 17 amino acids. Trimming removed 6 bases from V and 0 bases from J; junction bases left unmatched: 12. Germline V gene sequence: CDR1 SGHVS, CDR2 FQNEAQ. CDR3 DNA: TGTGCCAGCAGGCCCAGCCTACTAGCGAAAAGCACAGATACGCAGTATTTT. Its translation is CASRPSLLAKSTDTQYF.

The chain has TRBV5-1 and TRBJ2-7; 7 bases fit TRBD1. CDR1 SGHRS and CDR2 YFSETQ come from the germline V gene. CDR3 length: 15 amino acids. V shed 4 bases and J 1 base; nucleotides not matched to a gene: 8. In DNA, the CDR3 is TGCGCCAGCAGCGTCGTAGGGGGCAGGTCCTACGAGCAGTACTTC. It encodes CASSVVGGRSYEQYF.

The chain has TRBV24-1 and TRBJ1-1, with 7 bases matching TRBD1. The CDR3 runs to 14 residues. V trimming: 5 bases; J trimming: 1 base; junction bases outside the gene matches: 3. Germline V gene lookup returns CDR1 KGHDR and CDR2 SFDVKD. The CDR3 nucleotides are TGTGCCACCAGTGGAACAGGGGAGAACACTGAAGCTTTCTTT. Translating it yields CATSGTGENTEAFF.

The chain is built from TRBV4-1 and TRBJ1-2; weak D call: TRBD1 (6 bases). Per germline, CDR1 MGHRA and CDR2 YSYEKL. V was pared by 0 bases and J by 1 base, with 15 bases between. CDR3 size: 17 residues. CDR3 region: CASSQDVGTPNNYGYTF. Written as DNA, the CDR3 is TGCGCCAGCAGCCAAGATGTGGGGACACCGAATAACTATGGCTACACCTTC.

The genes are TRBV7-9 and TRBJ2-2, with D perhaps matching TRBD1 (5 bases). This CDR3 spans 16 amino acids. Germline V gene data show CDR1 as SEHNR and CDR2 as FQNEAQ (reference sequence). Trimming removed 5 bases at V and 5 bases at J, with 18 bases between. The CDR3: CASSTAGQSSTGELFF. CDR3 DNA: TGTGCCAGCAGCACCGCAGGACAAAGCAGTACCGGGGAGCTGTTTTTT.

The gene calls are TRBV7-9 and TRBJ1-2, with 8 bases identical to TRBD1. The trim removed 6 bases at V and 13 bases at J, leaving 19 bases unmatched. Germline V gives CDR1 SEHNR, CDR2 FQNEAQ (reference sequence). CDR3 size: 15 residues. The CDR3 DNA is TGTGCCAGCAGTTCCCGGACAGGGTCTTATGTGGGTATCACCTTC. Translated: CASSSRTGSYVGITF.

This chain connects TRBV5-5 to TRBJ1-2; D remains ambiguous. The CDR3 covers 14 residues. Germline loops: CDR1 SGHKS, CDR2 YYEKEE (reference sequence). The ends were cut back, 3 bases at V and 8 bases at J, with 17 bases in the middle. This chain's CDR3 is CASSSEGGRRGYTF. CDR3 coding DNA: TGTGCCAGCAGCTCAGAGGGCGGCCGGCGGGGCTACACCTTC.

This clone came up a few times. V usage is TRBV10-2 and J usage is TRBJ1-2, with TRBD1 identical over 9 bases. CDR1 and CDR2 (germline): WSHSY, SAAADI. CDR3 length: 15 residues. V gave up 5 bases and J gave up 4 bases; unmatched junction bases: 8. CDR3 coding DNA: TGCGCCAGCAGTAACCCGGGACAGGGAGTCTATGGCTACACCTTC. This gives the protein CASSNPGQGVYGYTF.

The J gene is TRBJ2-3, the V gene TRBV29-1, with D perhaps TRBD2 (7 bases). The V end lost 8 bases, the J end lost 2 bases, and 20 bases lay between the germline ends. CDR1 SQVTM and CDR2 ANQGSEA come from the germline V gene. The length of the CDR3 is 15 residues. The DNA of the CDR3 is TGCAGCCCGAAGCAGGGAGGGGGTAACACAGATACGCAGTATTTT. Encoded protein: CSPKQGGGNTDTQYF.

This clone appeared once. The CDR3 sequence: CASSLSRDTFTRYEQYF. The CDR3 nucleotides read TGTGCCAGCAGTTTATCTCGGGACACCTTCACAAGGTACGAGCAGTACTTC. The V and J genes are TRBV28 and TRBJ2-7, with D maybe TRBD1 (6 bases). This CDR3 is 17 amino acids long. CDR1 and CDR2 (germline): MDHEN, SYDVKM. V lost 1 base to trimming and J lost 4 bases, with 20 bases between them. Full variable domain (missing parts from reference TRBV28 and TRBJ2-7): DVKVTQSSRYLVKRTGEKVFLECVQDMDHENMFWYRQDPGLGLRLIYFSYDVKMKEKGDIPEGYSVSREKKERFSLILESASTNQTSMYLCASSLSRDTFTRYEQYFGPGTRLTVT.